This T cell receptor (beta chain) was observed in a study of technical replicates of blood from a handful of donors. Trimming left V 5 bases short and J 0 bases short, with 10 bases between. Germline V gene lookup returns CDR1 MDHEN and CDR2 SYDVKM. The CDR3 is made up of 14 amino acids. Only in-frame clones appear in the TCRdb table, and some are missing; sequencing was by immunoSEQ multiplex PCR. The sample lists fewer than 110,000 clones, 96% seen once, with 0.2% to 0.25% in the top ten. V gene TRBV28 combines with J gene TRBJ2-5; no reliable D call. This TCR was recovered from a human donor in good health. What was sequenced was T cells isolated from PBMCs. CDR3 sequence reads: CASSLTKYQETQYF. The CDR3, as DNA: TGTGCCAGCAGTCTAACCAAGTACCAAGAGACCCAGTACTTC.